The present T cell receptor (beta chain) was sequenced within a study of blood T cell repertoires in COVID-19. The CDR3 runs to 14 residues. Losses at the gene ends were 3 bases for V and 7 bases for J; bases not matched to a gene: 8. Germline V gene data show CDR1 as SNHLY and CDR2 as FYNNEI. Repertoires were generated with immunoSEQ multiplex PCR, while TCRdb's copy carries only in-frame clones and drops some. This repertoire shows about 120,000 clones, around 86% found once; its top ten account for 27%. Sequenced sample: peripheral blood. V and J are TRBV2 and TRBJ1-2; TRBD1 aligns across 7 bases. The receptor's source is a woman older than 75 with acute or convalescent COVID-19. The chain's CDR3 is CASSDREGAGGYTF. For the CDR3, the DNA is TGTGCCAGCAGTGATCGAGAGGGGGCGGGTGGCTACACCTTC.